The T cell receptor beta chain under discussion was sequenced for a study of blood T cell dynamics during melanoma immunotherapy. The wider study: First-line therapy was either pembrolizumab or nivolumab with ipilimumab for metastatic melanoma. Study results and limitations: At W3, later disease-control patients showed bifurcated PBMC repertoire changes, unlike progressors.

Germline V gene lookup returns CDR1 MNHEY and CDR2 SVGAGI. Trimming shortened V by 6 bases and J by 6 bases, and 14 bases separated the two germline ends. The CDR3 has 13 amino acids. Noted time point: week 3, after first cycle of checkpoint inhibitor. Blood was drawn before treatment and at week 3 after checkpoint blockade. With respect to this clone: Its antigen is not known.

Every bulk PBMC sample received the same 350 ng of DNA. The protocol was immunoSEQ multiplex PCR, while the TCRdb copy is restricted to in-frame clones and leaves out a portion. The repertoire holds 15,000 or so clones, with 80% to 95% as singletons. This clonotype was sampled from a human donor with melanoma. The genes are TRBV6-5 and TRBJ1-2; D is undetermined. Specimen: blood, collected from a patient treated with checkpoint blockade. The CDR3 reads CASSPRGWNGYTF. The DNA for the CDR3 is TGTGCCAGCAGCCCCCGGGGATGGAATGGCTACACCTTC.